These T cell receptor beta chains were read from a single sample in a study of blood T cells in healthy people across ages. TCRdb analysed the 5' RACE reads with MiXCR anew, one entry per CDR3 protein. Of more than 1 million distinct CDR3 sequences in the sample, 40% to 55% were seen once. Material for sequencing was blood. The receptor set was obtained from a woman in her sixties in good health. Both conserved end residues are part of each CDR3. D genes are given only for firm matches. Size is omitted from some rows. Given values are once, few, many or a class for expanded clones.

-,TRBJ2-7,TRBV7-9,TRBD2,CASSPYREGLYEQYF,TGTGCCAGCAGCCCCTACCGGGAGGGCCTGTACGAGCAGTACTTC
-,TRBJ1-4,TRBV2,TRBD1,CASRQGTTNEKLFF,TGTGCCAGCAGACAGGGGACAACTAATGAAAAACTGTTTTTT
-,TRBJ2-3,TRBV9,-,CASLQGTVANTRYF,TGTGCCAGCTTGCAGGGAACTGTGGCTAATACGCGGTATTTT
-,TRBJ2-5,TRBV5-1,TRBD1,CASSPQPRTGGETQYF,TGCGCCAGCAGCCCCCAACCCAGGACAGGGGGAGAGACCCAGTACTTC
many,TRBJ2-3,TRBV7-2,TRBD2,CASSSPLAGRTDTQYF,TGTGCCAGCAGCTCGCCACTAGCGGGACGCACAGATACGCAGTATTTT
once,TRBJ1-4,TRBV27,-,CASSLIRGGEKLFF,TGTGCCAGCAGTTTAATCAGGGGTGGTGAAAAACTGTTTTTT
few,TRBJ2-7,TRBV5-1,TRBD1,CASSLVALGGTGIYEQYF,TGCGCCAGCAGCTTGGTCGCCCTTGGTGGGACAGGGATTTACGAGCAGTACTTC
-,TRBJ2-5,TRBV24-1,-,CATSEILGAQETQYF,TGTGCCACCAGTGAGATCCTCGGGGCTCAAGAGACCCAGTACTTC
few,TRBJ2-3,TRBV29-1,-,CSVADRTDTQYF,TGCAGCGTCGCCGACCGCACAGATACGCAGTATTTT
-,TRBJ2-1,TRBV7-2,-,CASSFQGGRNEQFF,TGTGCCAGCAGCTTCCAGGGGGGGAGAAATGAGCAGTTCTTC
-,TRBJ1-1,TRBV20-1,-,CSASPTVQGTEAFF,TGCAGTGCTAGCCCTACCGTACAAGGCACTGAAGCTTTCTTT
few,TRBJ2-3,TRBV6-5,TRBD2,CASSSPSGPSTDTQYF,TGTGCCAGCAGTTCCCCTAGCGGCCCTAGCACAGATACGCAGTATTTT
-,TRBJ1-1,TRBV20-1,-,CSAPGAMNTEAFF,TGCAGTGCTCCCGGGGCCATGAACACTGAAGCTTTCTTT
once,TRBJ2-1,TRBV20-1,TRBD2,CSARVLLAGASYNEQFF,TGCAGTGCTAGAGTGTTACTAGCGGGGGCGTCCTACAATGAGCAGTTCTTC
-,TRBJ2-7,TRBV20-1,-,CSARDGQTGYEQYF,TGCAGTGCTAGAGATGGACAGACGGGCTACGAGCAGTACTTC
few,TRBJ2-5,TRBV9,-,CASKPGSSHQETQYF,TGTGCCAGCAAGCCAGGGAGTAGTCACCAAGAGACCCAGTACTTC
-,TRBJ2-3,TRBV12-3/TRBV12-4,TRBD1,CASSQTGPSTDTQYF,TGTGCCAGCAGCCAGACAGGGCCAAGCACAGATACGCAGTATTTT
-,TRBJ2-3,TRBV20-1,TRBD2,CSASQLAGASTDTQYF,TGCAGTGCTAGCCAACTAGCGGGTGCTAGCACAGATACGCAGTATTTT
-,TRBJ1-4,TRBV7-9,-,CASSPMAQPTNEKLFF,TGTGCCAGCAGCCCCATGGCCCAGCCCACTAATGAAAAACTGTTTTTT
-,TRBJ1-2,TRBV29-1,TRBD1,CSVETGTDGYTF,TGCAGCGTTGAGACAGGGACCGATGGCTACACCTTC
few,TRBJ2-5,TRBV7-2,-,CASSRAPAETQYF,TGTGCCAGCAGCCGGGCCCCAGCGGAGACCCAGTACTTC
few,TRBJ2-3,TRBV5-1,TRBD1,CASSLGGQDTDTQYF,TGCGCCAGCAGCTTGGGAGGACAGGACACAGATACGCAGTATTTT
-,TRBJ1-4,TRBV5-4,-,CASSGTGSRDEKLFF,TGTGCCAGCAGCGGAACAGGGTCCCGGGATGAAAAACTGTTTTTT
once,TRBJ2-1,TRBV5-1,TRBD2,CASSLRPGLADNEQFF,TGCGCCAGCAGCCTGCGGCCCGGACTAGCCGACAATGAGCAGTTCTTC
-,TRBJ2-7,TRBV20-1,-,CSANKLGGGGFYNEQYF,TGCAGTGCTAACAAGTTGGGAGGAGGGGGCTTCTACAATGAGCAGTACTTC
-,TRBJ2-3,TRBV7-8,TRBD1,CASSLGQGVGTDTQYF,TGTGCCAGCAGCCTAGGACAGGGGGTGGGCACAGATACGCAGTATTTT
-,TRBJ1-1,TRBV6-5,-,CASSSRGKGTEAFF,TGTGCCAGCAGCTCGCGGGGGAAAGGCACTGAAGCTTTCTTT
few,TRBJ2-7,TRBV27,-,CASSPRDTLYEQYF,TGTGCCAGCAGTCCCAGGGACACCCTCTACGAGCAGTACTTC
-,TRBJ2-1,TRBV29-1,-,CSARRGDEQFF,TGCAGCGCCCGGAGGGGGGATGAGCAGTTCTTC
few,TRBJ2-1,TRBV27,TRBD2,CASSWTLAGGMDEQFF,TGTGCCAGCAGTTGGACCCTAGCGGGAGGGATGGATGAGCAGTTCTTC
-,TRBJ2-5,TRBV29-1,-,CSVELGNGETQYF,TGCAGCGTTGAACTGGGGAATGGAGAGACCCAGTACTTC
-,TRBJ2-1,TRBV20-1,TRBD2,CSARSTSGRSNEQFF,TGCAGTGCGAGGAGTACTAGCGGGAGAAGCAATGAGCAGTTCTTC
-,TRBJ2-1,TRBV5-1,-,CASSLVRLDEQFF,TGCGCCAGCAGCTTGGTTAGACTTGATGAGCAGTTCTTC
-,TRBJ2-3,TRBV20-1,TRBD2,CSASLPSGRAGDTDTQYF,TGCAGTGCTAGTCTCCCTAGCGGGAGGGCCGGAGACACAGATACGCAGTATTTT
few,TRBJ2-3,TRBV20-1,TRBD2,CSARDGGRATDTQYF,TGCAGTGCTAGAGACGGCGGGAGGGCCACAGATACGCAGTATTTT
-,TRBJ1-5,TRBV19,-,CASTDRYSNQPQHF,TGTGCCAGTACCGACAGGTATAGCAATCAGCCCCAGCATTTT
-,TRBJ2-3,TRBV7-3,-,CAGSLLAGASTDTQYF,TGTGCCGGCAGCTTACTAGCAGGGGCTAGCACAGATACGCAGTATTTT
-,TRBJ1-4,TRBV2,-,CASMIEKLFF,TGTGCCAGCATGATCGAAAAACTGTTTTTT
-,TRBJ1-1,TRBV5-6,TRBD1,CASSWDRGVNTEAFF,TGTGCCAGCAGCTGGGACAGGGGGGTGAACACTGAAGCTTTCTTT
-,TRBJ2-3,TRBV20-1,TRBD2,CSATGLAGKVRDTQYF,TGCAGTGCAACGGGACTAGCGGGAAAAGTGAGGGATACGCAGTATTTT
-,TRBJ2-3,TRBV5-1,TRBD2,CASSTGLAGADTQYF,TGCGCCAGCAGCACTGGACTAGCGGGGGCAGATACGCAGTATTTT
-,TRBJ2-5,TRBV10-3,TRBD1,CAISEAPRGQGERQYF,TGTGCCATCAGTGAAGCCCCCCGAGGGCAGGGGGAACGGCAGTACTTC
-,TRBJ2-1,TRBV20-1,-,CSASEQGSYNEQFF,TGCAGTGCTAGCGAGCAGGGCTCCTACAATGAGCAGTTCTTC
few,TRBJ2-7,TRBV7-2,TRBD2,CASSLSGGRAGEQYF,TGTGCCAGCAGCTTAAGTGGCGGGAGAGCGGGCGAGCAGTACTTC
-,TRBJ2-5,TRBV2,TRBD2,CASSEAGTKQETQYF,TGTGCCAGCAGTGAAGCGGGGACTAAGCAAGAGACCCAGTACTTC